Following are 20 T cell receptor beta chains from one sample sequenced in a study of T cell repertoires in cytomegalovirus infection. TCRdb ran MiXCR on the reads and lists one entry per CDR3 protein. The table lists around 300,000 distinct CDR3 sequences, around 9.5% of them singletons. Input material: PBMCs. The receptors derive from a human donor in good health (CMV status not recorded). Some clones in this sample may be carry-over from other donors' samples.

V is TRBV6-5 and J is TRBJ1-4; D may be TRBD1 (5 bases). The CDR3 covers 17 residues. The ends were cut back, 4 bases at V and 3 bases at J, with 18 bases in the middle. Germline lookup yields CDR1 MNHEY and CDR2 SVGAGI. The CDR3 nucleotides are TGTGCCAGCAGTTTATCCGGGACTTCCAGTCCTAATGAAAAACTGTTTTTT. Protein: CASSLSGTSSPNEKLFF.

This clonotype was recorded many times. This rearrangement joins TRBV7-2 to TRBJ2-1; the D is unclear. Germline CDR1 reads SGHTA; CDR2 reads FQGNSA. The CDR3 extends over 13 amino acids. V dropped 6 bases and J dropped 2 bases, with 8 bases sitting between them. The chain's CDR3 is CASSISTYNEQFF. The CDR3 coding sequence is TGTGCCAGCAGTATCAGCACCTACAATGAGCAGTTCTTC.

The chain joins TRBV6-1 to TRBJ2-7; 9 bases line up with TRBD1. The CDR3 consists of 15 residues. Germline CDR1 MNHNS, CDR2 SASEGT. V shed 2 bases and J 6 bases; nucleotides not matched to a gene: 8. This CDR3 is CASSEPGTGSGEQYF. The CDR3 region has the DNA TGTGCCAGCAGTGAACCGGGGACAGGGTCAGGCGAGCAGTACTTC.

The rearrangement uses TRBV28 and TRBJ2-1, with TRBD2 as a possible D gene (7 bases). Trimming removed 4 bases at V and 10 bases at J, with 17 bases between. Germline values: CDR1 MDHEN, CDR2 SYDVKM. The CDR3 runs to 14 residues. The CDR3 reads CASSSSWGGWEQFF. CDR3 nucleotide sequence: TGTGCCAGCAGTTCATCTTGGGGGGGCTGGGAGCAGTTCTTC.

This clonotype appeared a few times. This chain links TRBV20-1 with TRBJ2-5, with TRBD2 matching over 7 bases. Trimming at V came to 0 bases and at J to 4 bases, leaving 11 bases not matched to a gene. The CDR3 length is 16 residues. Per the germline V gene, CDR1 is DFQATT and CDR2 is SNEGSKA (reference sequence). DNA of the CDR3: TGCAGTGCTAGAGAGCGGGAGATCCCCTCCCCAGAGACCCAGTACTTC. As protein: CSAREREIPSPETQYF.

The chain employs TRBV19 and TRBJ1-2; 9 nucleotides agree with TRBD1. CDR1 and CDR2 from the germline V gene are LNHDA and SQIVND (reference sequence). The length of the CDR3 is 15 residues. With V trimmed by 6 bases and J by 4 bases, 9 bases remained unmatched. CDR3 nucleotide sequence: TGTGCCAGTAGACCCTCCGGGACAGGGAGCTATGGCTACACCTTC. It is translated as CASRPSGTGSYGYTF.

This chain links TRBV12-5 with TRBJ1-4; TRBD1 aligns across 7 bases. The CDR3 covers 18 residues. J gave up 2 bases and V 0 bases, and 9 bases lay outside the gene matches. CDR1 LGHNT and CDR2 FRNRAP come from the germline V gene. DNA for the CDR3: TGTGCTAGTGGTTTGGTACGACCCCCGGGACAGACTAATGAAAAACTGTTTTTT. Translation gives CASGLVRPPGQTNEKLFF.

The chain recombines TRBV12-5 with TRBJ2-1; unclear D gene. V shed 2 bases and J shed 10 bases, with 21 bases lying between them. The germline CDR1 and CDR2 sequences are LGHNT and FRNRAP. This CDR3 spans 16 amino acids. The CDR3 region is CASGLSPPGNIIEQFF. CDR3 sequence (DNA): TGTGCTAGTGGTTTGTCCCCACCCGGCAATATTATAGAGCAGTTCTTC.

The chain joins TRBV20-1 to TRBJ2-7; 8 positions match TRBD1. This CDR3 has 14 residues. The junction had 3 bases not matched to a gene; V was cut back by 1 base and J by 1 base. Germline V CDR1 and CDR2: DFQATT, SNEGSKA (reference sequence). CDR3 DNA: TGCAGTGCTAGAGGACAGGGGAGATCCTACGAGCAGTACTTC. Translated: CSARGQGRSYEQYF.

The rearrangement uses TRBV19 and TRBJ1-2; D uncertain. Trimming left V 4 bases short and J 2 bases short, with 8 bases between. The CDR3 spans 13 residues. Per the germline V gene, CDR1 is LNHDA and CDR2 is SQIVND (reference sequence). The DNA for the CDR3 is TGTGCCAGTAGTAGAAGGAAGAACTATGGCTACACCTTC. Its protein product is CASSRRKNYGYTF.

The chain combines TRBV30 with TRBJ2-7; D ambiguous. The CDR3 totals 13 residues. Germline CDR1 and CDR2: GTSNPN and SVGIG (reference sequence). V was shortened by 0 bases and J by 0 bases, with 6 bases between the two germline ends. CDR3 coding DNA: TGTGCCTGGAGTGTTGGGGTCTCCTACGAGCAGTACTTC. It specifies CAWSVGVSYEQYF.

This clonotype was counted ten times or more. Here the CDR3 reads CATEQGYGYTF. The DNA for the CDR3 is TGTGCCACAGAACAGGGCTATGGCTACACCTTC. The genes are TRBV25-1 and TRBJ1-2, with a tentative D call TRBD1 (6 bases). Germline V gene sequence: CDR1 MGHDK, CDR2 SYGVNS. V lost 10 bases and J lost 4, with 10 bases in between. The CDR3 runs to 11 residues.

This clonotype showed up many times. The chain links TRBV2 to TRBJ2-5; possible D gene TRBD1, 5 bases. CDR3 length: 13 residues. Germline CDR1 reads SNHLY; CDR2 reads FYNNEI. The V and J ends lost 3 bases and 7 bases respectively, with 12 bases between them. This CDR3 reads CASSEGITGTQYF. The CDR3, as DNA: TGTGCCAGCAGTGAGGGGATTACAGGGACCCAGTACTTC.

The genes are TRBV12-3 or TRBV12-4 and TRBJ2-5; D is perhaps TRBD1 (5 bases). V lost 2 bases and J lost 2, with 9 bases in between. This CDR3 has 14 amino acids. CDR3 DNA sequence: TGTGCCAGCAGTTTATTATACAGGCAAGAGACCCAGTACTTC. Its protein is CASSLLYRQETQYF.

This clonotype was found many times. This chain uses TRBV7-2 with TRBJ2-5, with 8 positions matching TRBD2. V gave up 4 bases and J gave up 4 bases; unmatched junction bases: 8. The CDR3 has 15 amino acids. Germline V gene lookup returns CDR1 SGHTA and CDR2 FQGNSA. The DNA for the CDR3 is TGTGCCAGCAGCTCCCGAGGGACTAGTGGAGAGACCCAGTACTTC. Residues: CASSSRGTSGETQYF.

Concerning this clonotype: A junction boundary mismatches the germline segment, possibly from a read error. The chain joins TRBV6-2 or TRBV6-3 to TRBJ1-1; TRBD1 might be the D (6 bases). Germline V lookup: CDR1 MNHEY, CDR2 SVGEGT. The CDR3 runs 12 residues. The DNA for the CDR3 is TGTGCCGCACGGGGGCCGAACCCTGAAGCTTTCTTT. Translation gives CAARGPNPEAFF.

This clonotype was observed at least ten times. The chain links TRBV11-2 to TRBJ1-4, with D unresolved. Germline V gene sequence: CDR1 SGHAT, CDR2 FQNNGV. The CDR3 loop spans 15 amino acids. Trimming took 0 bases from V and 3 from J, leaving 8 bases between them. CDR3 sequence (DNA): TGTGCCAGCAGCTTAGAGTGGAGCGCTAATGAAAAACTGTTTTTT. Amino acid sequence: CASSLEWSANEKLFF. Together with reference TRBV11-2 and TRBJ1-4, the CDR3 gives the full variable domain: EAGVAQSPRYKIIEKRQSVAFWCNPISGHATLYWYQQILGQGPKLLIQFQNNGVVDDSQLPKDRFSAERLKGVDSTLKIQPAKLEDSAVYLCASSLEWSANEKLFFGSGTQLSVL.

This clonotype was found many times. CDR3 loop: CASSSTGGAHTGELFF. The CDR3 nucleotides read TGTGCCAGCAGCTCGACAGGGGGCGCGCACACCGGGGAGCTGTTTTTT. The chain carries TRBV11-2 and TRBJ2-2; TRBD1 agrees at 10 bases. The trim removed 4 bases at V and 3 bases at J, leaving 5 bases unmatched. CDR3 size: 16 residues. Germline CDR1 and CDR2: SGHAT and FQNNGV.

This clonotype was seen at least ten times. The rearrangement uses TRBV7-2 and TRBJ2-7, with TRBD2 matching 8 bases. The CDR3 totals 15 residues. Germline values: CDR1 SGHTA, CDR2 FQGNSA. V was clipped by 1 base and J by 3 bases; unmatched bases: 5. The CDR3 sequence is CASSLGVAGGYEQYF. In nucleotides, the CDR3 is TGTGCCAGCAGCTTAGGAGTTGCGGGAGGCTACGAGCAGTACTTC.

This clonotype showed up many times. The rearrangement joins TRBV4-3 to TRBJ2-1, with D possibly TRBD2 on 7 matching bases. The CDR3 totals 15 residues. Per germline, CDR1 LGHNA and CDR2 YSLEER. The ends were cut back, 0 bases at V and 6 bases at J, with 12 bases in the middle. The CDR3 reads CASSQEGGAPNEQFF. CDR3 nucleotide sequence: TGCGCCAGCAGCCAAGAGGGGGGGGCCCCCAATGAGCAGTTCTTC.